The present T cell receptor (beta chain) was sequenced within a study of cytomegalovirus exposure and HLA in healthy donors. The V and J ends lost 5 bases and 5 bases respectively, with 9 bases between them. From germline, CDR1 is SGHVS and CDR2 FQNEAQ. The CDR3 length is 12 residues. Measured with immunoSEQ multiplex PCR; TCRdb has only the in-frame clones, and not every one. The sample lists under 50,000 clones, roughly 94% occurring once. Specimen: PBMCs. V gene TRBV7-8 combines with J gene TRBJ2-5; D is uncertain. This receptor was taken from a woman younger than 30 in good health and CMV-seropositive. The CDR3 DNA is TGTGCCAGCAGCCGGTCTGCGGAGACCCAGTACTTC. Protein: CASSRSAETQYF.